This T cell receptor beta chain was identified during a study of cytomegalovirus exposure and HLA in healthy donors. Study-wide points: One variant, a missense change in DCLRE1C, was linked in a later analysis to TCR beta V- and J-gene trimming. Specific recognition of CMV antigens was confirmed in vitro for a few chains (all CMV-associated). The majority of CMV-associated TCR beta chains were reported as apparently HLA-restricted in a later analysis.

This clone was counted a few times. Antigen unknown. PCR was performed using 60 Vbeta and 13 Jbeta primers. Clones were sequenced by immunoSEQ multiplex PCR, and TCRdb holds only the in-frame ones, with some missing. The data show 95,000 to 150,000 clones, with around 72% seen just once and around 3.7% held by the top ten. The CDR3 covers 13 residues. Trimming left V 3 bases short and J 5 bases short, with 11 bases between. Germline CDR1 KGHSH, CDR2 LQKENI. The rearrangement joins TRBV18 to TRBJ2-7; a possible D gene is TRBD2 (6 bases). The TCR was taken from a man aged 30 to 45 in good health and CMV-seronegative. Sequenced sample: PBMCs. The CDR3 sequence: CASSPRRENEQYF. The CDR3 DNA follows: TGTGCCAGCTCACCCAGGCGGGAAAACGAGCAGTACTTC. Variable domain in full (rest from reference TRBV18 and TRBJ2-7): NAGVMQNPRHLVRRRGQEARLRCSPMKGHSHVYWYRQLPEEGLKFMVYLQKENIIDESGMPKERFSAEFPKEGPSILRIQQVVRGDSAAYFCASSPRRENEQYFGPGTRLTVT.